A selection of T cell receptor beta chains follows, all from one sample in a study of T cell repertoires in cytomegalovirus infection. No antigen has been identified for these receptors. TCRdb independently ran MiXCR on the reads; one entry per CDR3 protein. The sample lists roughly 730,000 distinct CDR3 sequences, roughly 30% occurring once. Sequenced here: cultured PBMCs, sampled from culture after CMV antigen stimulation. These receptors were obtained from a human donor in good health (CMV status not recorded). Some clones in this sample may be carry-over from other donors' samples. CDR3s include the opening cysteine and the closing phenylalanine or tryptophan. A D gene is named only where the DNA matches it firmly. Size values are once, few and many counts, or a class for expanded clones, and some rows have none.

V: TRBV9
D: NA
J: TRBJ1-2
size: NA
CDR3: CASRGSGDYGYTF
DNA: TGTGCCAGCAGGGGTAGTGGAGACTATGGCTACACCTTC

V: TRBV5-4
D: NA
J: TRBJ2-1
size: NA
CDR3: CASKGAGLLSYNEQFF
DNA: TGTGCCAGCAAAGGAGCGGGCCTTCTATCCTACAATGAGCAGTTCTTC

V: TRBV6-2/TRBV6-3
D: NA
J: TRBJ1-5
size: NA
CDR3: CASSFSPAGNQPQHF
DNA: TGTGCCAGCAGTTTCTCCCCTGCCGGTAATCAGCCCCAGCATTTT

V: TRBV28
D: TRBD2
J: TRBJ2-3
size: NA
CDR3: CAGGSAGGTDTQYF
DNA: TGTGCCGGCGGATCAGCGGGGGGCACAGATACGCAGTATTTT

V: TRBV27
D: NA
J: TRBJ2-5
size: few
CDR3: CASSSDWAAGTQYF
DNA: TGTGCCAGCAGCTCGGACTGGGCTGCCGGTACCCAGTACTTC

V: TRBV6-1
D: TRBD2
J: TRBJ2-3
size: few
CDR3: CASRTSAWTDTQYF
DNA: TGTGCCAGCAGAACTAGCGCCTGGACAGATACGCAGTATTTT

V: TRBV7-8
D: NA
J: TRBJ1-5
size: few
CDR3: CASSQDGSAEQPQHF
DNA: TGTGCCAGCAGCCAAGACGGTTCGGCGGAGCAGCCCCAGCATTTT

V: TRBV5-6
D: NA
J: TRBJ2-3
size: few
CDR3: CASRSGLADTQYF
DNA: TGTGCCAGCAGGTCGGGACTGGCAGATACGCAGTATTTT

V: TRBV7-2
D: NA
J: TRBJ2-5
size: many
CDR3: CASSLAQGVATQYF
DNA: TGTGCCAGCAGCTTAGCTCAGGGAGTGGCGACCCAGTACTTC

V: TRBV28
D: NA
J: TRBJ2-3
size: NA
CDR3: CASGRVGIGTDTQYF
DNA: TGTGCCAGCGGAAGGGTGGGGATCGGCACAGATACGCAGTATTTT

V: TRBV5-1
D: NA
J: TRBJ2-1
size: NA
CDR3: CASSLEPSSGYNEQFF
DNA: TGCGCCAGCAGCTTGGAACCCAGCTCGGGCTACAATGAGCAGTTCTTC

V: TRBV6-5
D: TRBD2
J: TRBJ2-1
size: NA
CDR3: CASRDLAVYNEQFF
DNA: TGTGCCAGCAGGGATCTAGCGGTCTACAATGAGCAGTTCTTC

V: TRBV6-2/TRBV6-3
D: NA
J: TRBJ2-3
size: NA
CDR3: CASSYSTGSTYTQYF
DNA: TGTGCCAGCAGTTACTCGACGGGGAGCACATATACGCAGTATTTT

V: TRBV7-8
D: NA
J: TRBJ1-4
size: few
CDR3: CASSLGRGDRYNEKLFF
DNA: TGTGCCAGCAGCTTAGGGCGGGGGGACCGGTATAATGAAAAACTGTTTTTT